The clone carrying this T cell receptor (beta chain) was observed at least ten times. These data originate in a study of response to subunit inactivated influenza vaccine. CDR1 is SGHVS, CDR2 FQNEAQ, per germline. This CDR3 contains 15 residues. The ends were cut back, 2 bases at V and 7 bases at J, with 12 bases in the middle. TCRdb passed the RT-PCR reads through MiXCR, listing each CDR3 protein once. Among around 580,000 distinct CDR3 sequences listed, 14% were seen once. The genes are TRBV7-8 and TRBJ1-6; D remains ambiguous. This TCR derives from a man aged 45 to 65 who received an inactivated influenza vaccine. The source material was PBMCs from blood, sampled 12 days after vaccination. CDR3 amino acids: CASSLLNDGNSPLHF. The CDR3 DNA reads as TGTGCCAGCAGCTTACTGAACGACGGGAATTCACCCCTCCACTTT.